This TCR beta chain derives from a study of blood T cells in healthy people across ages. Through a sample-barcoded 5' primer and a J-beta primer mix, a second PCR was run for about 6 to 11 cycles. From the 5' RACE reads, TCRdb called clonotypes with MiXCR, one entry per CDR3 protein. The table shows around 1.5 million distinct CDR3 sequences, with about 40% occurring only once. Trimming cost V 6 bases and J 0 bases, with 12 bases left between them. The CDR3 has 16 residues. In germline, CDR1 is SGHTA, CDR2 FQGTGA. Sample: blood. The chain is built from TRBV7-3 and TRBJ2-6; no definite D call. This TCR was sampled from a young woman in good health. The CDR3 nucleotides read TGTGCCAGCAGTAACCCCATGAGCTCTGGGGCCAACGTCCTGACTTTC. Its translation: CASSNPMSSGANVLTF.